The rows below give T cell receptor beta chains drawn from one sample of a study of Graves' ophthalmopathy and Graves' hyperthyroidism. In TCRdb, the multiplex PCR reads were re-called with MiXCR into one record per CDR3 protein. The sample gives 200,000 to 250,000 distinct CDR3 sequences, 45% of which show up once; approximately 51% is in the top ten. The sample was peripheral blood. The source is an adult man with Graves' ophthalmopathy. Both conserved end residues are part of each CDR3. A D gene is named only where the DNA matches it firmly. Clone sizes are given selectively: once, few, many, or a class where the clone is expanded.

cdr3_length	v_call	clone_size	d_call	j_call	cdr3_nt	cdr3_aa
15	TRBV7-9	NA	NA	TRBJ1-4	TGTGCCAGCAGCGAAGGGGTCTTGACTAATGAAAAACTGTTTTTT	CASSEGVLTNEKLFF
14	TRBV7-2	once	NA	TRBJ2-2	TGTGCCAGCAGCTTAAGGCACCACACCGGGGGGCTGTTTTTT	CASSLRHHTGGLFF
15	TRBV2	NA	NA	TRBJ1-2	TGTGCCAGCAGTTACATCGAACGCTCGATGTATGGCTACACCTTC	CASSYIERSMYGYTF
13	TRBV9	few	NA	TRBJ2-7	TGTGCCAGCAGCGTACAGGGAGGTTACGAGCAGTACTTC	CASSVQGGYEQYF
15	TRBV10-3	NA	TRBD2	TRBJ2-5	TGTGCCATCAGTGAGCGGGAGGGTTATATGGGGACCCAGTACTTC	CAISEREGYMGTQYF
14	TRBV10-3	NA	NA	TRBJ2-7	TGTGCCATCAGTGTAGGGACCGTAACCTACGAGCAGTACTTC	CAISVGTVTYEQYF
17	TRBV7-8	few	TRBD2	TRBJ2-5	TGTGCCAGCAGCACATATCGGCGGGGGGCGCGCCAAGAGACCCAGTACTTC	CASSTYRRGARQETQYF
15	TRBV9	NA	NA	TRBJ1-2	TGTGCCAGCAGCGCCCGGGAGCCGACCTTCTATGGCTACACCTTC	CASSAREPTFYGYTF
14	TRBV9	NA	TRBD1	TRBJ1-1	TGTGCCAGCAGCGTACGACAGGGGAACACTGAAGCTTTCTTT	CASSVRQGNTEAFF
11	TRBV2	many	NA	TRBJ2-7	TGTGCCAGCAGCCCAAACTACGAGCAGTACTTC	CASSPNYEQYF
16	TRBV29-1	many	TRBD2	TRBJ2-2	TGCAGCGTTGGCGGACTAGCGGGAGTAGGAGGCGGGGAGCTGTTTTTT	CSVGGLAGVGGGELFF
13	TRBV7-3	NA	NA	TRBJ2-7	TGTGCCAGCAGCTTAGAGCTCTGGTCCGAGCAGTACTTC	CASSLELWSEQYF
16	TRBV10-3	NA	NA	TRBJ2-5	TGTGCCAGCAGCCAACGCTCGGGTGAGGACCAAGAGACCCAGTACTTC	CASSQRSGEDQETQYF
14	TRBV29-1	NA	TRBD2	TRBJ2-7	TGCAGCGTGCTAGCGGGGGGGGCCTCCTACGAGCAGTACTTC	CSVLAGGASYEQYF
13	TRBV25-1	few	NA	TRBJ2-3	TGTGCCAGCAGTCCGGACCGCACAGATACGCAGTATTTT	CASSPDRTDTQYF
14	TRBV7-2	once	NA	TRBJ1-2	TGTGCCAGCAGCTTTGGGCCGACTGTTTATGGCTACACCTTC	CASSFGPTVYGYTF
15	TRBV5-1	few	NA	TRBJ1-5	TGCGCCAGCAGCTTGGCGGGGCAGGGAAGTCAGCCCCAGCATTTT	CASSLAGQGSQPQHF
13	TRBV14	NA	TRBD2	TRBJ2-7	TGTGCCAGCAGCCTGGGGGGGTTCGAAGAGCAGTACTTC	CASSLGGFEEQYF
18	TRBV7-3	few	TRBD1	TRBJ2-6	TGTGCCAGCAGCTCTCCGGGACAGGGACTCCCTGGGGCCAACGTCCTGACTTTC	CASSSPGQGLPGANVLTF
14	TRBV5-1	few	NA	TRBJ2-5	TGCGCCAGCAGCCGTGAACAGGGACGGGAGACCCAGTACTTC	CASSREQGRETQYF
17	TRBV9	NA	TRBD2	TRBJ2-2	TGTGCCAGCAGCGGGGCCCGACTAGCGGAGGCCCACGGGGAGCTGTTTTTT	CASSGARLAEAHGELFF
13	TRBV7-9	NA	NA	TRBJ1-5	TGTGCCAGCAGCTTAGATGGGTGGCAGCCCCAGCATTTT	CASSLDGWQPQHF
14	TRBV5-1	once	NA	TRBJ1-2	TGCGCCAGCAGCTCTACGACGAGCCGCTATGGCTACACCTTC	CASSSTTSRYGYTF
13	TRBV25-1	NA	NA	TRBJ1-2	TGTACCAGCAGTGAACAGTCTAACTATGGCTACACCTTC	CTSSEQSNYGYTF
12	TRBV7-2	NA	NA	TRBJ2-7	TGTGCCAGCGGAGGGCAGGCCTACGAGCAGTACTTC	CASGGQAYEQYF
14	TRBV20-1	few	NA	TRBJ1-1	TGCAGTGCTAGAGATCGTAGGATGAACACTGAAGCTTTCTTT	CSARDRRMNTEAFF
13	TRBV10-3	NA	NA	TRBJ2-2	TGTGCCATCAGTGATTTGGGAACTTGGGAGCTGTTTTTT	CAISDLGTWELFF
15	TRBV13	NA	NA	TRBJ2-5	TGTGCCAGCAGTTTATCACCGGGACTCCAAGAGACCCAGTACTTC	CASSLSPGLQETQYF
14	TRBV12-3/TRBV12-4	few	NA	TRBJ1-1	TGTGCCAGCAGTTTTGGGGGTTCGAGGGCTGAAGCTTTCTTT	CASSFGGSRAEAFF
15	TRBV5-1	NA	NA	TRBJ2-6	TGCGCCAGCAGCCACGGGGGTTCTGGGGCCAACGTCCTGACTTTC	CASSHGGSGANVLTF
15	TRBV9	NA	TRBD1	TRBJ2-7	TGTGCCAGCAGCCCCCGGACAGGGGGCACGTACGAGCAGTACTTC	CASSPRTGGTYEQYF
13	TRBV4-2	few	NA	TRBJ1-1	TGTGCCAGCAGCCAAGACGTGAACACTGAAGCTTTCTTT	CASSQDVNTEAFF
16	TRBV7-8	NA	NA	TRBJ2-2	TGTGCCAGCAGCTCCCCGTACTTCAAGAACACCGGGGAGCTGTTTTTT	CASSSPYFKNTGELFF
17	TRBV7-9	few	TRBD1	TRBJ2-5	TGTGCCAGCAGCGTTCCCGACAGGGGGGAAGGGCGAGAGACCCAGTACTTC	CASSVPDRGEGRETQYF
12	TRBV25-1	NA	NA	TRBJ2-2	TGTGCCAGCATCGGGGGCACCGGGGAGCTGTTTTTT	CASIGGTGELFF
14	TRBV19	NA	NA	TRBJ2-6	TGTGCCAGTGATACACTATCTGGGGCCAACGTCCTGACTTTC	CASDTLSGANVLTF
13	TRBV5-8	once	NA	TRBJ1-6	TGTGCCAGCAGCTTGATAGGGGATTCACCCCTCCACTTT	CASSLIGDSPLHF
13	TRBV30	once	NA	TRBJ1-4	TGTGCCTGGAGTGTACAGACTCATGAAAAACTGTTTTTT	CAWSVQTHEKLFF
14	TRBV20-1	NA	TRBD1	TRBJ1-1	TGCAGTGCTAGAGATGGACAGGTGAACACTGTAGCTTTCTTT	CSARDGQVNTVAFF
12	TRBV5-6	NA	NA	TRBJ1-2	TGTGCCAGCAGTTATACAGGGTATGGCTACACCTTC	CASSYTGYGYTF
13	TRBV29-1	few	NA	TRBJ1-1	TGCAGCGTTCTCTCCCGCAGTTACACTGAAGCTTTCTTT	CSVLSRSYTEAFF
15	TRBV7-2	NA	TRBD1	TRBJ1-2	TGTGCCAGCAGCCCGACAATCAGGGACAGCTATGGCTACACCTTC	CASSPTIRDSYGYTF
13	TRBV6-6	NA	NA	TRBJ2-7	TGTGCCAGCACCCGACAGGAACTATACGAGCAGTACTTC	CASTRQELYEQYF
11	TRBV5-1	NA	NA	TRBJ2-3	TGCGCCAGCACCTTCGCAGATACGCAGTATTTT	CASTFADTQYF
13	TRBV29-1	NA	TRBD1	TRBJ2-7	TGCAGCGTCGCCCCACAGGGGGCGAACGAGCAGTACTTC	CSVAPQGANEQYF
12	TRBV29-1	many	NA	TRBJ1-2	TGCAGCGCTGGGGACGTAGTGGGTGGCTACACCTTC	CSAGDVVGGYTF
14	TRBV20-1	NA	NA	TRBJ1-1	TGCAGTGCTAGACGGGGACGGCTGAACACTGAAGCTTTCTTT	CSARRGRLNTEAFF
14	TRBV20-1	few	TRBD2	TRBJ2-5	TGCAGTGCTCCTAGCGGGGGGGCCCAAGAGACCCAGTACTTC	CSAPSGGAQETQYF
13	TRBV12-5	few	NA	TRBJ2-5	TGTGCTAGTGGTTCATCCGCACAGGTCATCCAGTACTTC	CASGSSAQVIQYF
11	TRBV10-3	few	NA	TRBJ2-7	TGTGCCATCAGTGACCATACGCAGCAGTACTTC	CAISDHTQQYF